Below are 22 T cell receptor beta chains sequenced from a single sample in a study of CD8 T cells in ankylosing spondylitis. Study outcomes and limitations: Fewer than ten highly homologous variants made up a TCR beta motif that seemed to typify ankylosing spondylitis blood.

TCRdb reprocessed the 5' RACE reads with MiXCR, giving one entry per CDR3 protein. The table has over 400,000 distinct CDR3 sequences, 26% seen once. These receptors' targets are unknown. Material for sequencing was blood, either unsorted or a sorted T cell fraction (not recorded which). The receptor source for this set is a male donor with ankylosing spondylitis.

CDR3 sequence (DNA): TGTGCCACGCTGGGGATGGTGCTTTGGAACACTGAAGCTTTCTTT. It specifies CATLGMVLWNTEAFF. The chain uses TRBV24-1 and TRBJ1-1; D uncertain. Germline V CDR1 and CDR2: KGHDR, SFDVKD. The CDR3 is 15 amino acids. Trimming pared 10 bases from V and 1 base from J, leaving 18 bases between.

CDR3 DNA sequence: TGTGCCAGCTCACCCGATGCAACCGTTCAGTACTTC. Protein product: CASSPDATVQYF. The V and J genes are TRBV18 and TRBJ2-4; D not resolved. The CDR3 consists of 12 residues. Germline CDR1 reads KGHSH; CDR2 reads LQKENI. V lost 3 bases and J 11 bases, leaving 11 bases between the germline ends.

This clonotype was counted a few times. This chain uses TRBV5-1 with TRBJ1-3, with D perhaps TRBD1 (6 bases). The V end was cut by 4 bases, the J end by 1 base, with 15 bases between. Germline V gives CDR1 SGHRS, CDR2 YFSETQ. This CDR3 is built from 16 residues. This CDR3 is CASSVEGTNSGNTIYF. The CDR3 DNA sequence: TGCGCCAGCAGCGTGGAGGGGACAAATTCTGGAAACACCATATATTTT.

A few counts support this clonotype. The genes are TRBV5-1 and TRBJ2-1; 7 nucleotides match TRBD2. J gave up 5 bases and V 4 bases, and 6 bases lay outside the gene matches. The length of the CDR3 is 14 residues. Germline values: CDR1 SGHRS, CDR2 YFSETQ. CDR3 in amino acids: CASSPTLADNEQFF. DNA of the CDR3: TGCGCCAGCAGCCCCACCCTAGCGGACAATGAGCAGTTCTTC.

This chain joins TRBV9 and TRBJ2-2; maybe TRBD2 (6 bases). Trimming pared 3 bases from V and 5 bases from J, leaving 14 bases between. The CDR3 has 15 amino acids. In germline, CDR1 is SGDLS, CDR2 YYNGEE. CDR3 sequence (DNA): TGTGCCAGCAGCGGCTTGGGCGGGGTGACCGGGGAGCTGTTTTTT. Its translation is CASSGLGGVTGELFF.

The genes are TRBV29-1 and TRBJ2-2; TRBD1 matches 8 bases. CDR3 size: 13 residues. The J segment lost 4 bases and the V segment lost 7 bases, leaving 5 bases of the junction unmatched. CDR1 is SQVTM, CDR2 ANQGSEA, per germline. DNA for the CDR3: TGCAGCGGCATACAGGGGGGCACCGGGGAGCTGTTTTTT. This encodes CSGIQGGTGELFF.

This clonotype came up a few times. This chain links TRBV29-1 with TRBJ2-2, with TRBD1 identical over 7 bases. J was trimmed by 5 bases and V by 7 bases; bases with no gene match: 10. CDR1 and CDR2 from the germline V gene are SQVTM and ANQGSEA. The CDR3 length is 14 residues. In DNA form, the CDR3 reads TGCAGCGCTACGTCGGACAGGACGACCGGGGAGCTGTTTTTT. Translation gives CSATSDRTTGELFF.

This clonotype was detected ten times or more. The gene calls are TRBV29-1 and TRBJ2-7, with 10 bases that match TRBD1. The germline CDR1 and CDR2 sequences are SQVTM and ANQGSEA. This CDR3 region has 13 residues. With V trimmed by 4 bases and J by 2 bases, 2 bases remained unmatched. CDR3 in amino acids: CSVVGTGAYEQYF. Here the CDR3 DNA reads TGCAGCGTTGTAGGGACAGGGGCCTACGAGCAGTACTTC.

There are a few counts of this clonotype. The gene calls are TRBV15 and TRBJ2-5, with a tentative D call TRBD1 (5 bases). CDR3 length: 15 residues. Trimming stripped 1 base from V and 0 bases from J, with 9 bases between. Germline V gene lookup returns CDR1 LNHNV and CDR2 YYDKDF (reference sequence). CDR3 DNA: TGTGCCACCAGCAGAGGAAGACAGTACCAAGAGACCCAGTACTTC. Translating it yields CATSRGRQYQETQYF.

This clonotype has only a few counts. DNA for the CDR3: TGTGCCAGCAGTTTTAGGAGGACTAGCGGGAACTGGTACGAGCAGTACGTC. Translating it yields CASSFRRTSGNWYEQYV. The chain uses TRBV28 and TRBJ2-7, with TRBD2 matching over 12 bases. CDR1 and CDR2 from the germline V gene are MDHEN and SYDVKM. With V trimmed by 3 bases and J by 4 bases, 10 bases remained unmatched. This CDR3 comprises 17 residues.

This clonotype showed up just a few times. This sequence joins TRBV25-1 and TRBJ1-1; a weak D match, TRBD1 (6 bases). The V gene lost 7 bases and the J gene lost 4 bases, with 7 bases spanning the gap. The CDR3 contains 11 residues. CDR1 and CDR2 from the germline V gene are MGHDK and SYGVNS. The CDR3 loop reads CASKGGTEAFF. The CDR3 DNA follows: TGTGCCAGCAAAGGGGGCACTGAAGCTTTCTTT.

This clonotype was detected only a few times. The chain carries TRBV11-2 and TRBJ2-3; D uncertain. Germline V gene lookup returns CDR1 SGHAT and CDR2 FQNNGV. This CDR3 contains 12 residues. V gave up 1 base and J gave up 14 bases, with 13 bases separating them. This CDR3 is CASSLAIGFAYF. The CDR3 nucleotides read TGTGCCAGCAGCTTAGCCATCGGTTTTGCGTATTTT. Full variable domain (rest looked up from reference TRBV11-2 and TRBJ2-3): EAGVAQSPRYKIIEKRQSVAFWCNPISGHATLYWYQQILGQGPKLLIQFQNNGVVDDSQLPKDRFSAERLKGVDSTLKIQPAKLEDSAVYLCASSLAIGFAYFGPGTRLTVL.

This clonotype has only a few counts. The chain couples TRBV20-1 to TRBJ2-2, with 9 nucleotides matching TRBD2. The V gene end was trimmed by 4 bases and the J gene end by 5 bases; junction bases not matched to a gene: 8. The CDR3 covers 15 residues. Germline CDR1 DFQATT, CDR2 SNEGSKA (reference sequence). The CDR3 loop reads CSAKLAGERTGELFF. The CDR3 DNA is TGCAGTGCTAAATTAGCGGGGGAGAGGACCGGGGAGCTGTTTTTT.

This clonotype showed up just a few times. The chain joins TRBV12-3 or TRBV12-4 to TRBJ2-3, with TRBD2 matching 7 bases. Trimming at V came to 4 bases and at J to 2 bases, leaving 21 bases not matched to a gene. There are 20 residues in the CDR3. The CDR3 bases are TGTGCCAGCAGTTCCCTGCCTTACCCCTTCCGCAGCGGGACCACAGATACGCAGTATTTT. Its translation is CASSSLPYPFRSGTTDTQYF.

This clonotype occurred a few times. The V and J genes are TRBV5-1 and TRBJ2-2; 8 bases agree with TRBD2. Germline CDR1 and CDR2: SGHRS and YFSETQ. The CDR3 sequence is 16 residues long. The V segment lost 4 bases and the J segment 4 bases; nucleotides outside the gene matches: 9. DNA for the CDR3: TGCGCCAGCAGCGCCCTCAGCGGGAGAGCCACCGGGGAGCTGTTTTTT. Translation: CASSALSGRATGELFF.

This chain links TRBV29-1 with TRBJ1-1; D ambiguous. Germline V lookup: CDR1 SQVTM, CDR2 ANQGSEA. Trimming took 4 bases from V and 0 from J, leaving 9 bases between them. The CDR3 consists of 13 residues. Here the CDR3 DNA reads TGCAGCGTTGGGGCAGAAATGAACACTGAAGCTTTCTTT. Encoded protein: CSVGAEMNTEAFF. Together with reference TRBV29-1 and TRBJ1-1, the CDR3 gives the full variable domain: SAVISQKPSRDICQRGTSLTIQCQVDSQVTMMFWYRQQPGQSLTLIATANQGSEATYESGFVIDKFPISRPNLTFSTLTVSNMSPEDSSIYLCSVGAEMNTEAFFGQGTRLTVV.

The CDR3 protein is CSAPRGTEAFF. The CDR3 DNA reads as TGCAGTGCTCCACGGGGAACTGAAGCTTTCTTT. The chain joins TRBV20-1 to TRBJ1-1; D gene unclear. The CDR3 covers 11 residues. Germline CDR1 and CDR2: DFQATT and SNEGSKA (reference sequence). V was cut by 5 bases and J by 5 bases, with 9 bases left in between.

This clonotype was seen a handful of times. This chain joins TRBV6-1 and TRBJ2-1; D is tentatively TRBD1 or TRBD2 (5 bases each). Germline lookup yields CDR1 MNHNS and CDR2 SASEGT. V lost 2 bases and J lost 6, with 14 bases in between. There are 15 residues in the CDR3. CDR3 DNA: TGTGCCAGCAGTGAATCGTGGGAGAGGGGCAATGAGCAGTTCTTC. Translation: CASSESWERGNEQFF.

The V call is TRBV10-3, the J call TRBJ2-2; D perhaps matches TRBD2 (6 bases). Germline CDR1 ENHRY, CDR2 SYGVKD. The CDR3 runs to 17 residues. V was trimmed by 0 bases and J by 0 bases, leaving 11 bases between them. The CDR3: CAISESSSGPNTGELFF. The CDR3 DNA reads TGTGCCATCAGTGAGTCGAGCAGCGGGCCGAACACCGGGGAGCTGTTTTTT.

The chain couples TRBV28 to TRBJ2-5; D is possibly TRBD1 (5 bases). Germline CDR1 MDHEN, CDR2 SYDVKM. V was cut by 4 bases and J by 4 bases, with 7 bases left in between. The CDR3 runs to 12 residues. In DNA, the CDR3 is TGTGCCAGCAGTTCCCAGGGAGAGACCCAGTACTTC. Its translation is CASSSQGETQYF.

The rearrangement joins TRBV12-3 or TRBV12-4 to TRBJ2-3; D is possibly TRBD2 (7 bases). CDR3 length equals 15 residues. Trimming shortened V by 7 bases and J by 4 bases, and 18 bases separated the two germline ends. The CDR3, as DNA: TGTGCCAGCAAAAGAGGGGGGGTAATCCCAGATACGCAGTATTTT. The encoded protein is CASKRGGVIPDTQYF.

This clonotype was seen a few times. This chain links TRBV5-5 with TRBJ2-1; 11 bases match TRBD2. The length of the CDR3 is 15 residues. V lost 1 base to trimming and J lost 8 bases; unmatched junction nucleotides: 5. Germline-derived CDR1 and CDR2 are SGHKS and YYEKEE (reference sequence). The CDR3: CASSLLTSGIDEQFF. The DNA for the CDR3 is TGTGCCAGCAGCTTGTTGACTAGCGGGATCGATGAGCAGTTCTTC. Using reference TRBV5-5 and TRBJ2-1 for the parts outside the CDR3, the full variable domain is DAGVTQSPTHLIKTRGQQVTLRCSPISGHKSVSWYQQVLGQGPQFIFQYYEKEERGRGNFPDRFSARQFPNYSSELNVNALLLGDSALYLCASSLLTSGIDEQFFGPGTRLTVL.